This T cell receptor (beta chain) was recorded in a study of response to subunit inactivated influenza vaccine. General observations from the study: After each seasonal influenza vaccination, few new T cells are recruited, the authors suggested.

This clonotype was observed a handful of times. What it binds is unknown. TCRdb reprocessed the RT-PCR reads with MiXCR, giving one entry per CDR3 protein. The sample lists 450,000 to 600,000 distinct CDR3 sequences; around 8% were seen once. Trimming removed 2 bases at V and 6 bases at J, with 25 bases between. This CDR3 is built from 18 residues. Per the germline V gene, CDR1 is SGHAT and CDR2 is FQNNGV. The sequencing used PBMCs from blood, collected around 2 years after vaccination. The TCR sequence derives from a man between 50 and 75 years old who received an inactivated influenza vaccine. V usage is TRBV11-2 and J usage is TRBJ2-5; D is unclear. CDR3 sequence (DNA): TGTGCCAGCAGCTTACTACATGGGCAAAGTAGTCGTAAACAGACCCAGTACTTC. This translates into CASSLLHGQSSRKQTQYF.